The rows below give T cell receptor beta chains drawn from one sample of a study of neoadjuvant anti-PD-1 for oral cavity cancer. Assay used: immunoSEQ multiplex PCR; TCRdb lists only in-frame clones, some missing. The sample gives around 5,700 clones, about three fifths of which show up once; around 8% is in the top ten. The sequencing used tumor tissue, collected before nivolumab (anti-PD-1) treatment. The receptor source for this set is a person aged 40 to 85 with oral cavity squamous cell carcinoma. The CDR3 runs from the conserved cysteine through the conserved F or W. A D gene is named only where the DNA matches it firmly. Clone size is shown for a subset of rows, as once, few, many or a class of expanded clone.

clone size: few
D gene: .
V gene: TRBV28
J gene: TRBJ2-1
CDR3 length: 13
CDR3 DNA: TGTGCCGCAAGGAGGGCCCTGTACAATGAGCAGTTCTTC
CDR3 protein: CAARRALYNEQFF

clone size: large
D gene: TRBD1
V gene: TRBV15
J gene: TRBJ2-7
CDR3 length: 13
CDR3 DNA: TGTGCCACCAGCAGGACAGGGGCGGTCGAGCAGTACTTC
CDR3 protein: CATSRTGAVEQYF

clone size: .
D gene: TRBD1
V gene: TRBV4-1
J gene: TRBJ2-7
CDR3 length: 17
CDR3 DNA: TGCGCCAGCAGCCACCCCATGGGGACAGGGGAGACCTACGAGCAGTACTTC
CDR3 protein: CASSHPMGTGETYEQYF

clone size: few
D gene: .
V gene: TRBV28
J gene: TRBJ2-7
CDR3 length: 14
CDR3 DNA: TGTGCCAGCAGAGCCTACATGACATCCTACGAGCAGTACTTC
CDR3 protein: CASRAYMTSYEQYF

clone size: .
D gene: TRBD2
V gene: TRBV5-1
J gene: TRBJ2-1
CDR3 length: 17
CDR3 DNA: TGCGCCAGCAGGTCGACTAGCGGGAGGGCCCTTTTTTATGAGCAGTTCTTC
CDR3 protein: CASRSTSGRALFYEQFF

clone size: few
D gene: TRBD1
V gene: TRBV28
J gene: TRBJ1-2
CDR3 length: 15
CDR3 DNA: TGTGCCAGCAGTTCGGGACAGGGGAACTACTATGGCTACACCTTC
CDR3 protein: CASSSGQGNYYGYTF

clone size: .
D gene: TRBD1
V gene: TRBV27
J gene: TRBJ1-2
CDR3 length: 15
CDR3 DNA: TGTGCCAGCAGTTCTCGGACAGGGGCTAACTATGGCTACACCTTC
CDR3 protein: CASSSRTGANYGYTF

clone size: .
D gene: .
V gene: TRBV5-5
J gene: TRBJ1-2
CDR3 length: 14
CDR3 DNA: TGTGCCAGCACCTCACGGGAGGGGAACTATGGCTACACCTTC
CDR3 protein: CASTSREGNYGYTF

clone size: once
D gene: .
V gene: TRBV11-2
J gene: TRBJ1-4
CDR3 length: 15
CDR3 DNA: TGTGCCAGCAGGCCTAAGGGATTCCGGGGTGAAAAACTGTTTTTT
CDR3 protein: CASRPKGFRGEKLFF

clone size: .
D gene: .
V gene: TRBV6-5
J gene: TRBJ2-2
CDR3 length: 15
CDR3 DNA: TGTGCCAGCAGAAGCGGTGAAGTGGTCACCGGGGAGCTGTTTTTT
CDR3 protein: CASRSGEVVTGELFF

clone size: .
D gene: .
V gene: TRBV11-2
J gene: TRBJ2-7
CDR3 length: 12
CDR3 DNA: TGTGCCAGCAGCTCGGACTACTACGAGCAGTACTTC
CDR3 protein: CASSSDYYEQYF

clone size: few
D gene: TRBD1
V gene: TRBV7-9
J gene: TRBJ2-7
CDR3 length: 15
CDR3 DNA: TGTGCCAGCAGCCACTCCGGGACAGGGGGCCGCGAGCAGTACTTC
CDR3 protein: CASSHSGTGGREQYF

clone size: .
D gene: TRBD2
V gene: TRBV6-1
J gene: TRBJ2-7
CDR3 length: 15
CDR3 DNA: TGTGCCAGCAGTGACATGCGACTAGCGCCCTACGAGCAGTACTTC
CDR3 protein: CASSDMRLAPYEQYF

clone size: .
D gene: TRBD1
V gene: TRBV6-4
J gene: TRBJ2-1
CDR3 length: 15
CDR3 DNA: TGTGCCAGCAGTGAAATGGGACAGGGTTACAATGAGCAGTTCTTC
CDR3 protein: CASSEMGQGYNEQFF

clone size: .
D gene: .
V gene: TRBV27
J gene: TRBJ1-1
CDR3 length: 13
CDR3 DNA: TGTGCCAGCAGTACGTGGGGGAACACTGAAGCTTTCTTT
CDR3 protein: CASSTWGNTEAFF

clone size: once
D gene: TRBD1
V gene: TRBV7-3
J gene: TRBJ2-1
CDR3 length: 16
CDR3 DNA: TGTGCCAGCAGCTCCAGACAGGGAAGGTACGGGAATGAGCAGTTCTTC
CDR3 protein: CASSSRQGRYGNEQFF

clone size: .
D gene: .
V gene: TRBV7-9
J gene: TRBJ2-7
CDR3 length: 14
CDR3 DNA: TGTGCCAGCAGCCCGCGGGACCGTTCCACCGAGCAGTACTTC
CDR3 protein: CASSPRDRSTEQYF

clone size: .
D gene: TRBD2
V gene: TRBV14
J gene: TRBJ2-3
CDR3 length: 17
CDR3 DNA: TGTGCCAGCAGCCTCTTACTCGCGGGTCGCGGGGGAAATACGCAGTATTTT
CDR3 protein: CASSLLLAGRGGNTQYF

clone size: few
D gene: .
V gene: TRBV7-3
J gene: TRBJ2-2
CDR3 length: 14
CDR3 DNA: TGTGCCAGCAGCTTACAGGGTAACACCGGGGAGCTGTTTTTT
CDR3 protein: CASSLQGNTGELFF

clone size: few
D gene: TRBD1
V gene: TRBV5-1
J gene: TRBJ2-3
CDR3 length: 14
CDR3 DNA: TGCGCCAGCAGCGGGACAGGGGTAACAGATACGCAGTATTTT
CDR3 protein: CASSGTGVTDTQYF

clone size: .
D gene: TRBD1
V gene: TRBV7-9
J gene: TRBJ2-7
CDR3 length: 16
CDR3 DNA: TGTGCCAGCAGCTTAGCTTCAGGGACAGGGGGCAACGAGCAGTACTTC
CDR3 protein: CASSLASGTGGNEQYF

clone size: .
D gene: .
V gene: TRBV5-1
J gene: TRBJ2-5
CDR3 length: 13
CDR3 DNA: TGCGCCAGCAGCTTGGGGGTCGGAGAGACCCAGTACTTC
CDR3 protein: CASSLGVGETQYF

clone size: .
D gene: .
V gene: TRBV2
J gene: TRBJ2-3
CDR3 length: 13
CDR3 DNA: TGTGCCAGCAGTCCTCGCCCCACAGATACGCAGTATTTT
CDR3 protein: CASSPRPTDTQYF

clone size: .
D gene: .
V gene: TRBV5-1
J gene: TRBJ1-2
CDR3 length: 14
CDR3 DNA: TGCGCCAGCAGCTTTGGACAGAGGCACTATGGCTACACCTTC
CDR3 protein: CASSFGQRHYGYTF

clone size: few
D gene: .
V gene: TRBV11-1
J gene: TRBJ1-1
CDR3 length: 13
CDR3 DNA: TGTGCCAGCAGCTCACAGGGTTATACTGAAGCTTTCTTT
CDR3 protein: CASSSQGYTEAFF

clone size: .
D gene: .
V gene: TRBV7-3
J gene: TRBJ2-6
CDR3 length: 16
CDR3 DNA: TGTGCCAGCAGCCCTGGACGGAGCTCTGGGGCCAACGTCCTGACTTTC
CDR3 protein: CASSPGRSSGANVLTF

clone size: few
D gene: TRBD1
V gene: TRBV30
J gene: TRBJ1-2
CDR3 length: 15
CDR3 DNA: TGTGCCTGGAGCGGGATCACAGGGGAAAGCTATGGCTACACCTTC
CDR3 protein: CAWSGITGESYGYTF

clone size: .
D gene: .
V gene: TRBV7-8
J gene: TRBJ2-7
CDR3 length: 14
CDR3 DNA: TGTGCCAGCAGCGCCAAGGGCAGGTCCTACGAGCAGTACTTC
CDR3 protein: CASSAKGRSYEQYF

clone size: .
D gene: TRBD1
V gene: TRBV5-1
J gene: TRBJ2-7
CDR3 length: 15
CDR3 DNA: TGCGCCAGCAGCGTAGGGACAGGTTATACCTACGAGCAGTACTTC
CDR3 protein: CASSVGTGYTYEQYF

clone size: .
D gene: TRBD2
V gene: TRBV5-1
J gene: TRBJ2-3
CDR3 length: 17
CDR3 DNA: TGCGCCAGCAGCTTGACTAGCGGGGGAGTGGGCACAGATACGCAGTATTTT
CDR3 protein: CASSLTSGGVGTDTQYF

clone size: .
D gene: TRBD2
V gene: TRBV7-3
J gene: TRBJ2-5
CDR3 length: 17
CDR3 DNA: TGTGCCAGCAGCTCACGGACTAGCGGGAGGGCAACGAAGACCCAGTACTTC
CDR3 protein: CASSSRTSGRATKTQYF

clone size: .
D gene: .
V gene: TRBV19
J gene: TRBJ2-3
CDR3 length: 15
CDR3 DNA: TGTGCCAGTAGTATGTGGGGGAGCCTCGCAGATACGCAGTATTTT
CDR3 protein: CASSMWGSLADTQYF

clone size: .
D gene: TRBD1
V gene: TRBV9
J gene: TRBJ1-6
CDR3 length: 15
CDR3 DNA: TGTGCCAGCAGCGGACAGGGGGCCAATAATTCACCCCTCCACTTT
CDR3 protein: CASSGQGANNSPLHF

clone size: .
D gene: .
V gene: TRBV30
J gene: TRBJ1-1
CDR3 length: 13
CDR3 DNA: TGTGCCTGGCGTTGTAGGGGATGTCCTGAAGCTTTCTTT
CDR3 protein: CAWRCRGCPEAFF

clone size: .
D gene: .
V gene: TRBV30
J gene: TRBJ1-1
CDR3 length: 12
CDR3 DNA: TGTGCCTGGAAGCGGACATTCACTGAAGCTTTCTTT
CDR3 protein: CAWKRTFTEAFF

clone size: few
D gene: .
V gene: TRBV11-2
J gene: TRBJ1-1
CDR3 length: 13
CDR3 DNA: TGTGCCAGCAGCTTACCGGGGAACACTGAAGCTTTCTTT
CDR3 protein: CASSLPGNTEAFF

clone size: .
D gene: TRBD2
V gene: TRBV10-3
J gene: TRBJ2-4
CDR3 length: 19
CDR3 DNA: TGTGCCATCAGCAGCACCCCTCTACTGGCGGGGGTGACCAAAAACATTCAGTACTTC
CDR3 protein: CAISSTPLLAGVTKNIQYF

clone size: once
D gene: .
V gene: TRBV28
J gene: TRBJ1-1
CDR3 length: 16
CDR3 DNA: TGTGCCAGCAGTTTATCGCCCCCACGGGGACGGCCTGAAGCTTTCTTT
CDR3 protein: CASSLSPPRGRPEAFF

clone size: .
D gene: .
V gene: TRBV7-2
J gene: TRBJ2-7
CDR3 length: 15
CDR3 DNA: TGTGCCAGCAGCTTAGGAGGGTTCGGAGCCTACGAGCAGTACTTC
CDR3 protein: CASSLGGFGAYEQYF

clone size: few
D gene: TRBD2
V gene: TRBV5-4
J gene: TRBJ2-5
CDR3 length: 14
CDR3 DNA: TGTGCCAGCAGCTCTAGCGGAGGGGCAGAGACCCAGTACTTC
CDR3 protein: CASSSSGGAETQYF

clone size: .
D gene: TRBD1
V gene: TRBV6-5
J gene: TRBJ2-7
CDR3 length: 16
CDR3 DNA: TGTGCCAGCAGTTACTCATCCAGGGGGCGCGGTTACGAGCAGTACTTC
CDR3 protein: CASSYSSRGRGYEQYF

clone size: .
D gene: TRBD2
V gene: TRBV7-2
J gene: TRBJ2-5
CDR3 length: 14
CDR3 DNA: TGTGCCAGCAGCTCCGGACTAGCGTGGGAGACCCAGTACTTC
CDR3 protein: CASSSGLAWETQYF

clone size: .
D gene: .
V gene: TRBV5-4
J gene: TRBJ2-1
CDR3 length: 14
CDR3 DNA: TGTGCCACCGCCCTCGGACTCGATTCCGCTGAGCAGTTCTTC
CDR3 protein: CATALGLDSAEQFF

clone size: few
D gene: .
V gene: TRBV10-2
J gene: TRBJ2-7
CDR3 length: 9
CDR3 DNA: TGCGCCAGCGGGCACGAGCAGTACTTC
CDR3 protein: CASGHEQYF

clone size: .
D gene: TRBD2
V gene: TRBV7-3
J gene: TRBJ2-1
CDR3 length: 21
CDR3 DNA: TGTGCCAGCAGCCTCGGTACGGGACTAGCGGGCAGCGTTACCCCTTTCAATGAGCAGTTCTTC
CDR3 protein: CASSLGTGLAGSVTPFNEQFF

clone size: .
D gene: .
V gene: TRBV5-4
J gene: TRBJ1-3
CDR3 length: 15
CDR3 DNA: TGTGCCAGCAGCTTGGGGGGGGTCGGAGGAAACACCATATATTTT
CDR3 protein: CASSLGGVGGNTIYF

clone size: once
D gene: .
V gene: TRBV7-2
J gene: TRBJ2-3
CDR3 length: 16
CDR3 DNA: TGTGCCAGCAGCTTAGTGGGCGGGACGAGCACAGATACGCAGTATTTT
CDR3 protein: CASSLVGGTSTDTQYF

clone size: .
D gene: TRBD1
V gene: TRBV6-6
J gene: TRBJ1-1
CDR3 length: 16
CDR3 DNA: TGTGCCAGCAGTTACACGCCTGGGACAGGGGCCACTGAAGCTTTCTTT
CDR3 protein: CASSYTPGTGATEAFF